This TCR beta chain originates from a study of blood T cells in healthy people across ages. Combining a sample-barcoded 5' primer with a J-beta primer mix, a second PCR ran for roughly 6 to 11 cycles. TCRdb independently ran MiXCR on the 5' RACE reads; one entry per CDR3 protein. This table holds fewer than 800,000 distinct CDR3 sequences, roughly 25% found once. Germline loops: CDR1 SGHDN, CDR2 FVKESK. The CDR3 totals 12 residues. V lost 1 base and J lost 6, with 7 bases in between. The same specimen was also included in a second study, on T cells of mothers and their children.

J is TRBJ2-7 and V is TRBV14; D gene unclear. The sequencing sample was made of blood. The TCR was taken from a boy younger than 18 in good health. The CDR3 DNA reads as TGTGCCAGCAGCCAAGGTTCCCCCGAGCAGTACTTC. Protein product: CASSQGSPEQYF.